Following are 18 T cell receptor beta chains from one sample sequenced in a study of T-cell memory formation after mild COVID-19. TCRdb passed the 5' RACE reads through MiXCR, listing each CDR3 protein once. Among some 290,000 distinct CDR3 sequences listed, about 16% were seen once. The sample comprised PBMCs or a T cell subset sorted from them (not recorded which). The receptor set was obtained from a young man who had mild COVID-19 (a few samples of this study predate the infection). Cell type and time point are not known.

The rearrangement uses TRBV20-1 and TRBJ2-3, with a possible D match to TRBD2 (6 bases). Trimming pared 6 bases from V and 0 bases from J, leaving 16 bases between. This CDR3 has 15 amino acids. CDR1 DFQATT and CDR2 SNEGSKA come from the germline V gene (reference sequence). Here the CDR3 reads CSADFRDSSTDTQYF. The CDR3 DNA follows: TGCAGTGCAGACTTCCGGGACTCTAGCACAGATACGCAGTATTTT.

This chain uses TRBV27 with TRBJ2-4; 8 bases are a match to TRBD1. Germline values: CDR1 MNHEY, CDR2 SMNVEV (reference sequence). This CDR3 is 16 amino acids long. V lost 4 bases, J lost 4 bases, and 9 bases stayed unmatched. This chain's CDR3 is CASSSRTGLTKNIQYF. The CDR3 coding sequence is TGTGCCAGCAGTTCGAGGACAGGGTTGACAAAAAACATTCAGTACTTC.

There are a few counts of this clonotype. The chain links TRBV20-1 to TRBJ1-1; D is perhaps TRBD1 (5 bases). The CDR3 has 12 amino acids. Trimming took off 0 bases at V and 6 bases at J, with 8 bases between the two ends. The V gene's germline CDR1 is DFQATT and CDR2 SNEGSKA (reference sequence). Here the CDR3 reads CSAREGAAEAFF. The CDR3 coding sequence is TGCAGTGCTAGAGAAGGGGCCGCTGAAGCTTTCTTT.

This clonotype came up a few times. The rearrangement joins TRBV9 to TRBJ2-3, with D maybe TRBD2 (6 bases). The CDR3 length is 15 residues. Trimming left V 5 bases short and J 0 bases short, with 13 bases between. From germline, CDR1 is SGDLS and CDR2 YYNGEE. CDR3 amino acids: CASSEIAASTDTQYF. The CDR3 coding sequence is TGTGCCAGCAGTGAAATAGCGGCTAGCACAGATACGCAGTATTTT.

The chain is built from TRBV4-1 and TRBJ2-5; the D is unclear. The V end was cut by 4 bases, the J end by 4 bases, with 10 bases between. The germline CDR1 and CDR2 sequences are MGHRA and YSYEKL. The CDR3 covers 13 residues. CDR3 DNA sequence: TGCGCCAGCAGCCGAAGGATGGCAGAGACCCAGTACTTC. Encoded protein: CASSRRMAETQYF.

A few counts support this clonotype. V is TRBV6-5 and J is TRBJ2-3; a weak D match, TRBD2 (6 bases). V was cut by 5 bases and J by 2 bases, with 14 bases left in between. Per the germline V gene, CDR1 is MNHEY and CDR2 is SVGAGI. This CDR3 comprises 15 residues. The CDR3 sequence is CASSPPGLSTDTQYF. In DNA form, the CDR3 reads TGTGCCAGCAGTCCGCCGGGACTTTCCACAGATACGCAGTATTTT.

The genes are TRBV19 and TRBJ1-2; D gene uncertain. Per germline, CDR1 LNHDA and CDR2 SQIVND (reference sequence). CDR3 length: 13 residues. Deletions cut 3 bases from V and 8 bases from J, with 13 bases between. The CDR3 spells CASSIRGTQGYTF. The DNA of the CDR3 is TGTGCCAGTAGTATCAGAGGCACCCAAGGCTACACCTTC.

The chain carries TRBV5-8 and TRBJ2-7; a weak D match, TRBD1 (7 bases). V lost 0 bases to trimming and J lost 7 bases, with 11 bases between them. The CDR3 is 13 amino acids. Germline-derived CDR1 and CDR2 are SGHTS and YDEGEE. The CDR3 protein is CASSLEQGGEQYV. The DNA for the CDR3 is TGTGCCAGCAGCTTGGAGCAGGGGGGTGAGCAGTACGTC.

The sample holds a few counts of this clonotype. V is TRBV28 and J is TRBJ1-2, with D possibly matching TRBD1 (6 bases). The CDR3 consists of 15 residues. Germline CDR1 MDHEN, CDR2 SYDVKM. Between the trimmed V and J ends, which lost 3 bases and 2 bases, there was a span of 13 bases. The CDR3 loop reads CASSLGPGANYGYTF. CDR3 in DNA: TGTGCCAGCAGTTTGGGGCCAGGGGCCAACTATGGCTACACCTTC.

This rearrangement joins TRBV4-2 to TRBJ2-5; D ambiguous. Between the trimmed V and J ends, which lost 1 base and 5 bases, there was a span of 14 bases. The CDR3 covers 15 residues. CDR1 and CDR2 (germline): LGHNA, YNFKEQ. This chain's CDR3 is CASSQVGVAGETQYF. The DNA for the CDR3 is TGTGCCAGCAGCCAAGTTGGCGTAGCCGGCGAGACCCAGTACTTC.

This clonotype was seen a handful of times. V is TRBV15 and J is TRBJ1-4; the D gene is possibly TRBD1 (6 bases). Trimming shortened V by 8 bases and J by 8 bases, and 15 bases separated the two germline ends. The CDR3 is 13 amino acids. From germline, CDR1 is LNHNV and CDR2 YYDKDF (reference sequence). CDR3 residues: CATSTFRGEKLFF. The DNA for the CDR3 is TGTGCCACCTCCACCTTCAGGGGAGAAAAACTGTTTTTT.

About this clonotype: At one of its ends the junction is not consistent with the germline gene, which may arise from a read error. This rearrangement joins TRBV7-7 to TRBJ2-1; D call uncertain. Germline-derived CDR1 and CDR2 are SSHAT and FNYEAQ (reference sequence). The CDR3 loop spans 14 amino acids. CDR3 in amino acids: CASSLDQLSTEQFF. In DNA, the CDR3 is TGTGCTAGCAGCTTAGACCAGCTATCCACTGAGCAGTTCTTC.

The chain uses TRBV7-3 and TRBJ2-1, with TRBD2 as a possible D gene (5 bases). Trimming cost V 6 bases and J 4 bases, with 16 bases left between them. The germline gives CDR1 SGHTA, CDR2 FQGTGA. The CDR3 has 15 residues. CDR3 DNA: TGTGCCAGCAGTTCCCAGAGGGCTAGTTACAATGAGCAGTTCTTC. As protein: CASSSQRASYNEQFF. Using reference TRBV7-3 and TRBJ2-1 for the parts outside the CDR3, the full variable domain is GAGVSQTPSNKVTEKGKYVELRCDPISGHTALYWYRQSLGQGPEFLIYFQGTGAADDSGLPNDRFFAVRPEGSVSTLKIQRTERGDSAVYLCASSSQRASYNEQFFGPGTRLTVL.

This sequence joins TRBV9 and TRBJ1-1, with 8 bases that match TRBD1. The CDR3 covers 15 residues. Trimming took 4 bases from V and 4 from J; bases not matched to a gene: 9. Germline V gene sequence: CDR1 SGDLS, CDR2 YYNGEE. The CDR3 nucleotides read TGTGCCAGCAGCCCCCAGGGGGCGGCGAGCACTGAAGCTTTCTTT. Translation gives CASSPQGAASTEAFF.

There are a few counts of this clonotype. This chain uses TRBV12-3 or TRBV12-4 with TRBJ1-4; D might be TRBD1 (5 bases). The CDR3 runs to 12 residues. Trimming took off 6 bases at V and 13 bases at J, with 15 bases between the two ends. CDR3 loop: CASSRPRGRLFF. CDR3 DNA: TGTGCCAGCAGCCGGCCGAGGGGAAGACTGTTTTTT.

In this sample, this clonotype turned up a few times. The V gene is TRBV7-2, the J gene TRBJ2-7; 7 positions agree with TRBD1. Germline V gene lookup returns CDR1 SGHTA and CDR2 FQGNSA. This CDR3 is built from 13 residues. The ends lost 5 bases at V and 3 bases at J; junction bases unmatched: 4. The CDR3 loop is CASSRDSYYEQYV. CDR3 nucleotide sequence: TGTGCCAGCAGCCGGGACAGTTACTACGAGCAGTACGTC.

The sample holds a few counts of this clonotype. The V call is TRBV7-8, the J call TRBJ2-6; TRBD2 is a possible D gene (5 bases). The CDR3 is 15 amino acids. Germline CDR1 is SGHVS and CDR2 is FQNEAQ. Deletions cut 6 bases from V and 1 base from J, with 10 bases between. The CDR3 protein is CASSQRVSGANVLTF. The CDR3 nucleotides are TGTGCCAGCAGTCAGAGGGTGTCTGGGGCCAACGTCCTGACTTTC.

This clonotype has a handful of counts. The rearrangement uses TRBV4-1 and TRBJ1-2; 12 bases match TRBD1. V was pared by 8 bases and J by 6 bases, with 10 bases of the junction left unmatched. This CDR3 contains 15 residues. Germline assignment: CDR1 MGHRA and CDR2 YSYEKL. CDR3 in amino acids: CASASLWDRGHGYTF. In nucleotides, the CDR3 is TGCGCCAGCGCTTCCCTCTGGGACAGGGGGCATGGCTACACCTTC.